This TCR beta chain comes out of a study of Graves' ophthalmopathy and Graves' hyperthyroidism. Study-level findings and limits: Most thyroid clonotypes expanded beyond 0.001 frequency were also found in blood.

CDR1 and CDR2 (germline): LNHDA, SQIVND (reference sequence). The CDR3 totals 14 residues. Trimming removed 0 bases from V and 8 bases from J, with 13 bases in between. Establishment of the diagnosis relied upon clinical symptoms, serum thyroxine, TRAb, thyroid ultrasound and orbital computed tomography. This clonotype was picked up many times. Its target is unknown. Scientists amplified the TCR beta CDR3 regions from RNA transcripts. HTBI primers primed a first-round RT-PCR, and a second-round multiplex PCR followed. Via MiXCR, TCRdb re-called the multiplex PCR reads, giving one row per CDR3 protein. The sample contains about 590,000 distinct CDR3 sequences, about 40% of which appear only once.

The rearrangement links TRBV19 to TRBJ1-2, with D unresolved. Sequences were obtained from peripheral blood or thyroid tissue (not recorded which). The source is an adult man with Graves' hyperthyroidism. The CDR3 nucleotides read TGTGCCAGTAGTATAGAGTCCATGCGCAAGGGCTACACCTTC. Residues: CASSIESMRKGYTF. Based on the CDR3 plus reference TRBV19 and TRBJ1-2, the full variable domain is DGGITQSPKYLFRKEGQNVTLSCEQNLNHDAMYWYRQDPGQGLRLIYYSQIVNDFQKGDIAEGYSVSREKKESFPLTVTSAQKNPTAFYLCASSIESMRKGYTFGSGTRLTVV.